Given below is one T cell receptor beta chain in context. Its antigen is still unknown. The record originates from a study of vaccination effects on CD4 cells after COVID-19. Study overall: Following the second dose by a median of 72 days, the post-vaccine samples were obtained.

Pools of viral peptides were used by the ViraFEST assay to expand antigen-specific CD4+ T cells ahead of sequencing. Researchers isolated CD4+ T cells once approximately eleven days of culture had elapsed. Two-dose BNT162b2 or mRNA-1273 vaccination was given to participants. Half-medium exchanges with IL-2 medium took place on days 3 and 7. Broader study findings: Clones induced by infection and by vaccine showed marked clonal contraction late after vaccination.

TCRdb's copy holds only in-frame clones and misses some; the assay was immunoSEQ multiplex PCR. The data contain tens of thousands of clones, about 80% of them singletons. Germline V gene lookup returns CDR1 SGHTA and CDR2 FQGTGA. There are 14 residues in the CDR3. Trimming left V 5 bases short and J 2 bases short, with 11 bases between. The TCR sequence derives from a human donor who received a COVID-19 vaccine. This specimen consisted of CD4+ T cells from PBMCs cultured with HCoV-229E spike peptides, obtained after COVID-19 vaccination. The chain combines TRBV7-3 with TRBJ2-3, with D uncertain. The CDR3 loop reads CASSLTTNTDTQYF. As DNA, the CDR3 is TGTGCCAGCAGCCTGACAACCAACACAGATACGCAGTATTTT.